These T cell receptor beta chains were read from a single sample in a study of T cells in Graves' hyperthyroidism and ophthalmopathy. TCRdb itself ran the multiplex PCR reads through MiXCR, one entry per CDR3 protein. The sample shows nearly 600,000 distinct CDR3 sequences, about 14% of them seen only once. The sequencing sample was made of blood. These receptors all stem from a woman in her 30s with Graves' hyperthyroidism that later progressed to Graves' ophthalmopathy. CDR3s include the opening cysteine and the closing phenylalanine or tryptophan. The order of the fields is clone size, D gene, J gene, V gene, CDR3 DNA, CDR3 protein. A D gene is named only where the DNA matches it firmly. For some rows the clone size is stated as once, few or many, or as a class when expanded; others skip it.

NA	TRBD1	TRBJ2-7	TRBV7-9	TGTGCCAGCAGCTTAGAAGACAGGGACCCCGAGCAGTACTTC	CASSLEDRDPEQYF
many	NA	TRBJ2-7	TRBV28	TGTGCCAGCAAACTAGGGGGTATAAACGAGCAGTACTTC	CASKLGGINEQYF
few	TRBD2	TRBJ2-2	TRBV5-5	TGTGCCAGCAGCTTGGTTACGGGAGGGGCCGGGGAGCTGTTTTTT	CASSLVTGGAGELFF
few	NA	TRBJ2-5	TRBV7-2	TGTGCCAGCAGCTTCGTAGGGGCAGAGACCCAGTACTTC	CASSFVGAETQYF
NA	NA	TRBJ1-1	TRBV15	TGTGCCACCAGCAGAGAGTTGACATGGGCGCTGAACACTGAAGCTTTCTTT	CATSRELTWALNTEAFF
many	TRBD1	TRBJ2-2	TRBV27	TGTGCCAGCAGTCCCCCACAGGGGTACGGCGGGGAGCTGTTTTTT	CASSPPQGYGGELFF
many	NA	TRBJ1-6	TRBV6-1	TGTGCCAGCAGTGGCAGCAGGGAAGGATCACCCCTCCACTTT	CASSGSREGSPLHF
NA	TRBD1	TRBJ1-2	TRBV20-1	TGCAGTGCTGAACGTGGACAGGGGGGCTACACCTTC	CSAERGQGGYTF
NA	TRBD2	TRBJ2-1	TRBV5-1	TGCGCCAGCAGCTTCCCTAGCGGGGGGGCCCAACCCTCCTACAATGAGCAGTTCTTC	CASSFPSGGAQPSYNEQFF
many	NA	TRBJ2-1	TRBV19	TGTGCCAGCCACCTGGCGGGAACAACCTACAATGAGCAGTTCTTC	CASHLAGTTYNEQFF
few	NA	TRBJ1-2	TRBV19	TGTGCCAGTAGTATCCCCGACGAACTCGGGGGCTACACCTTC	CASSIPDELGGYTF
few	NA	TRBJ1-2	TRBV10-3	TGTGCCACCCTTTCCGGTAGTGGCTATGGCTACACCTTC	CATLSGSGYGYTF
NA	NA	TRBJ1-1	TRBV4-1	TGCGCCAGCAGCCGAGGTTCACAGGGACCCAGGAACACTGAAGCTTTTTTT	CASSRGSQGPRNTEAFF
NA	NA	TRBJ2-4	TRBV20-1	TGCAGTGCTAGAGATTTCGAGGAGGGGTTGGTAAACATTCAGTACTTC	CSARDFEEGLVNIQYF
many	TRBD1	TRBJ2-7	TRBV20-1	TGCAGTGCCCTCAACCGGGACAGGGGCTACGAGCAGTACTTC	CSALNRDRGYEQYF
NA	TRBD2	TRBJ2-1	TRBV19	TGTGCCAGTAGTATAGCCAGCGGGGGGGCCCGGGGCAATGCGCAGTTCTTC	CASSIASGGARGNAQFF
few	NA	TRBJ2-1	TRBV6-1	TGTGCCAGCAGTGAGCAGGGGACTCAGCAGTTCTTC	CASSEQGTQQFF
many	TRBD1	TRBJ1-2	TRBV2	TGTGCCAGCAGGGGGGACAGGGGGCCGTACGGCTACACCTTC	CASRGDRGPYGYTF
many	NA	TRBJ1-1	TRBV12-3/TRBV12-4	TGTGCCAGCAGTTTACGGGGGGGAGCTATGAACACTGAAGCTTTCTTT	CASSLRGGAMNTEAFF
few	NA	TRBJ2-5	TRBV20-1	TGCAGTGCCCAAGTATTCGGGGTGGGCTGGGGAGAGACCCAGTACTTC	CSAQVFGVGWGETQYF
NA	TRBD1	TRBJ2-3	TRBV10-3	TGTGCCATCAGTGAGTCGGGACAGGGGGATTTCACAGATACGCAGTATTTT	CAISESGQGDFTDTQYF
NA	TRBD2	TRBJ2-7	TRBV6-1	TGTGCCAGCCTCGAGGCGGGAGGAAGCTACGAGCAGTACTTC	CASLEAGGSYEQYF
few	TRBD2	TRBJ2-7	TRBV7-9	TGTGCCAGCAGCTTTAAGACTAGCGGGAGCTACGAGCAGTACTTC	CASSFKTSGSYEQYF
NA	TRBD2	TRBJ2-3	TRBV12-3/TRBV12-4	TGTGCCAGCGGGAGGCTAGCGGGAGGGGTAGATACGCAGTATTTT	CASGRLAGGVDTQYF
many	NA	TRBJ1-6	TRBV28	TGTGCCAGTCTGAGCTCCTATAATTCACCCCTCCACTTT	CASLSSYNSPLHF
NA	NA	TRBJ2-7	TRBV20-1	TGCAGTGCTAGAGGAGGAGAAGGGGGGAACGAGCAGTACTTC	CSARGGEGGNEQYF
NA	NA	TRBJ2-3	TRBV5-1	TGCGCCAGCAGTCTCCGGCCAGCGGAAAGCACAGATACGCAGTATTTT	CASSLRPAESTDTQYF
many	TRBD1	TRBJ2-4	TRBV27	TGTGCCAGCAGCCTGGACAGGGCAGGCCTAGCCAAAAACATTCAGTACTTC	CASSLDRAGLAKNIQYF
NA	NA	TRBJ1-6	TRBV6-1	TGTGCCAGCAGGGCAGGGAATTCACCCCTCCACTTT	CASRAGNSPLHF
few	TRBD1	TRBJ1-1	TRBV19	TGTGCCAGTAGTAGCGGACAGGCGAACACTGAAGCTTTCTTT	CASSSGQANTEAFF
NA	TRBD1	TRBJ1-1	TRBV29-1	TGCAGCGTAGCTGACAGGGGGAACACTGAAGCTTTCTTT	CSVADRGNTEAFF
NA	TRBD2	TRBJ2-4	TRBV2	TGTGCCAGCAGTCGGGGGGGGGACAAACGAAACATTCAGTACTTC	CASSRGGDKRNIQYF
few	TRBD1	TRBJ2-7	TRBV2	TGTGCCAGCAGCGTCCAAACAGGGGGAACCTACGAGCAGTACTTC	CASSVQTGGTYEQYF
NA	NA	TRBJ2-1	TRBV10-3	TGTGCCATCAGTGATAGGGAAAAGCAGTTCTTC	CAISDREKQFF
many	TRBD2	TRBJ2-7	TRBV20-1	TGCAGTGCTAGAGGCGGACTAGCGACAACCTACGAGCAGTACTTC	CSARGGLATTYEQYF
many	NA	TRBJ2-5	TRBV2	TGTGCCAGCATTGGGGGGGGCAAGGAGACCCAGTACTTC	CASIGGGKETQYF
many	NA	TRBJ2-7	TRBV27	TGTGCCAGCAGTTCCACAGCCACCTACGAGCAGTACTTC	CASSSTATYEQYF
many	NA	TRBJ2-1	TRBV12-3/TRBV12-4	TGTGCCAGCAGTTCAGGTCTCTCCTACAATGAGCAGTTCTTC	CASSSGLSYNEQFF
NA	TRBD1	TRBJ2-7	TRBV10-1	TGCGCCAGCAGTATGGACAGGGTGGGCTACGAGCAGTACTTC	CASSMDRVGYEQYF
many	TRBD2	TRBJ2-5	TRBV7-2	TGTGCCAGCAGCAAACCGGCGGGAGTGGAGACCCAGTACTTC	CASSKPAGVETQYF
many	NA	TRBJ1-2	TRBV6-1	TGTGCCAGCAGTGTCAACGGCTACACCTTC	CASSVNGYTF
many	TRBD2	TRBJ2-5	TRBV28	TGTGCCAGCAGAGCGGGAGGGATCCAAGAGACCCAGTACTTC	CASRAGGIQETQYF
NA	NA	TRBJ2-1	TRBV5-5	TGTGCCAGCAGCTTGGCCGCGGGGCAAGTCAATGAGCAGTTCTTC	CASSLAAGQVNEQFF
NA	NA	TRBJ2-2	TRBV7-2	TGTGCCAGCAGCCAGTCGGGCCCTGGGGGAACCGGGGAGCTGTTTTTT	CASSQSGPGGTGELFF
many	NA	TRBJ2-1	TRBV29-1	TGCAGCGCGGGAGTTTCCTACAATGAGCAGTTCTTC	CSAGVSYNEQFF
NA	NA	TRBJ2-6	TRBV20-1	TGCAGTGCTAGGCAAGACGTTTCTGGGGCCAACGTCCTGACTTTC	CSARQDVSGANVLTF
NA	TRBD1	TRBJ1-2	TRBV29-1	TGCAGCGTCCCCGGGACAGGGGGCGCGTCAGATGGCTACACCTTC	CSVPGTGGASDGYTF
few	NA	TRBJ2-5	TRBV29-1	TGCAGCGTTGAGTCAGAAGAGACCCAGTACTTC	CSVESEETQYF
many	NA	TRBJ2-1	TRBV6-2/TRBV6-3	TGTGCCAGCAGAACAGGGTTTAAAAGCAATGAGCAGTTCTTC	CASRTGFKSNEQFF
many	NA	TRBJ1-2	TRBV7-2	TGTGCCAGCAGCTTACGCCCCGCTGTCTACAGGGAGGAGGGCTACACCTTC	CASSLRPAVYREEGYTF
few	NA	TRBJ1-5	TRBV19	TGTGCCAGTAATTACGGGGGCGAGGGACAGCCCCAGCATTTT	CASNYGGEGQPQHF
many	TRBD1	TRBJ1-4	TRBV12-3/TRBV12-4	TGTGCCAGCAGTTCAGGGGGCGTAATGGTAGGCGAAAAACTGTTTTTT	CASSSGGVMVGEKLFF
many	TRBD1	TRBJ2-5	TRBV7-3	TGTGCCAGCAGCTTTGGGACAGGGGTCCAAGAGACCCAGTACTTC	CASSFGTGVQETQYF
NA	NA	TRBJ2-7	TRBV11-2	TGTGCCAGCAGCTTAGCAGTCTCCGGGCCCTCCTACGAGCAGTACTTC	CASSLAVSGPSYEQYF
few	NA	TRBJ1-1	TRBV19	TGTGCCAGTAGTACCGGTTTGGGCACTGAAGCTTTCTTT	CASSTGLGTEAFF
few	NA	TRBJ1-2	TRBV4-3	TGCGCCAGCAGCCTAGAACGTGGTTCCTATGGCTACACCTTC	CASSLERGSYGYTF